This T cell receptor beta chain was sequenced for a study of shared clonotypes between healthy human individuals. The CDR3 consists of 16 residues. Germline CDR1 is LNHDA and CDR2 is SQIVND (reference sequence). Trimming pared 4 bases from V and 4 bases from J, leaving 17 bases between. Only in-frame clones appear in the TCRdb table, and some are missing; sequencing was by immunoSEQ multiplex PCR. The sample contains about 2.4 million clones, around 90% of which appear only once. Everyone who donated was a Caucasian adult who lived in Nashville, Tennessee. Investigators divided CD4+ cells into CD45RA+ naive and CD45RA-negative memory subsets.

Sequenced material: naive CD4+ T cells sorted from blood. Subset denoted: CD45RA+ positively selected. The gene calls are TRBV19 and TRBJ1-5; maybe TRBD1 (6 bases). The clonotype originates from a man aged 18 to 30 in good health. CDR3 protein: CASSTPPGTQNQPQHF. The DNA for the CDR3 is TGTGCCAGTAGTACTCCACCCGGGACACAAAATCAGCCCCAGCATTTT.